This TCR beta chain was sequenced in a study of blood T cell repertoires in COVID-19. Study summary: Sites across the United States, Italy and Spain contributed samples from acute and convalescent COVID-19. From T cells, B-cell-depleted T cells, or PBMCs came the material, which was cDNA or gDNA.

V gave up 4 bases and J gave up 2 bases, with 15 bases separating them. CDR1 is MNHEY, CDR2 SVGEGT, per germline. The CDR3 is 15 amino acids. Authors' analysis steps: Using reference gene primer amplification, nucleated cell counts were estimated. Assay used: immunoSEQ multiplex PCR; TCRdb lists only in-frame clones, some missing. V and J calls and clone size follow that table, whereas D and trimming were derived from the DNA. The sample consists of tens of thousands of clones, 93% of them appearing once. The sample was peripheral blood. The genes are TRBV6-2 or TRBV6-3 and TRBJ2-7; D is possibly TRBD1 (5 bases). The clonotype comes from a human donor in a cohort sampled during active COVID-19. CDR3 protein: CASSFQGTPTYEQYF. The CDR3 DNA reads as TGTGCCAGCAGTTTCCAGGGAACCCCCACCTACGAGCAGTACTTC.